This entry lists 30 T cell receptor beta chains sequenced from one sample in a study of patients and donors after allogeneic stem cell transplantation. TCRdb processed the RT-PCR reads anew with MiXCR; each CDR3 protein has one entry. Of approximately 200,000 distinct CDR3 sequences in the sample, more than 35% were seen once. Input material: blood, either unsorted or a sorted T cell fraction (not recorded which). The receptors stem from a human donor who was either an allogeneic HSCT recipient or a stem cell or donor lymphocyte infusion donor (not recorded which). It is not recorded whose cells these are; they may come from a transplant donor.

The chain uses TRBV6-5 and TRBJ2-7; 7 bases agree with TRBD1. The junction had 11 bases not matched to a gene; V was cut back by 6 bases and J by 3 bases. Germline-derived CDR1 and CDR2 are MNHEY and SVGAGI. The CDR3 consists of 15 residues. The CDR3 DNA is TGTGCCAGCAGCCCGACAGGGATTCCCAACTACGAGCAGTACTTC. Its protein is CASSPTGIPNYEQYF.

In DNA, the CDR3 is TGTGCCATCAGTGAGTACACAGAGGATCAGCCCCAGCATTTT. As protein: CAISEYTEDQPQHF. V and J are TRBV10-3 and TRBJ1-5; D not resolved. The V and J ends lost 1 base and 5 bases respectively, with 9 bases between them. Germline CDR1 and CDR2: ENHRY and SYGVKD. CDR3 length: 14 amino acids.

The chain links TRBV2 to TRBJ1-1, with 9 nucleotides matching TRBD1. CDR1 is SNHLY, CDR2 FYNNEI, per germline. V was pared by 7 bases and J by 4 bases, with 10 bases of the junction left unmatched. This CDR3 has 15 amino acids. The DNA of the CDR3 is TGTGCCAGCAACCTCCGGGACAGGGTAGCCACTGAAGCTTTCTTT. Amino acid sequence: CASNLRDRVATEAFF.

CDR3 in amino acids: CASSKINFLYQETQYF. The CDR3 bases are TGTGCCAGCAGCAAGATTAACTTCCTGTACCAAGAGACCCAGTACTTC. The chain recombines TRBV21-1 with TRBJ2-5. TRBV21-1 is classified as a pseudogene. The CDR3 extends over 16 amino acids.

This chain joins TRBV20-1 and TRBJ2-2; 12 bases match TRBD2. The germline V gene encodes CDR1 DFQATT and CDR2 SNEGSKA (reference sequence). The CDR3 has 17 amino acids. With 2 bases clipped from V and 2 bases from J, the junction kept 6 bases outside the gene matches. CDR3 residues: CSARKTTSGSNTGELFF. CDR3 nucleotide sequence: TGCAGTGCTAGAAAAACGACTAGCGGGAGTAACACCGGGGAGCTGTTTTTT.

The chain couples TRBV7-8 to TRBJ1-3; no firm D call. Trimming cost V 2 bases and J 3 bases, with 14 bases left between them. Germline CDR1 SGHVS, CDR2 FQNEAQ. This CDR3 is built from 16 residues. For the CDR3, the DNA is TGTGCCAGCAGCTTATTTTACGGAGATGGTGGAAACACCATATATTTT. This codes for CASSLFYGDGGNTIYF.

CDR3 bases: TGTGCCAGCAGTTTAAACAGAGCCACTGAAGCTTTCTTT. Translated: CASSLNRATEAFF. The chain combines TRBV28 with TRBJ1-1; D not certain. Germline V lookup: CDR1 MDHEN, CDR2 SYDVKM. The CDR3 totals 13 residues. The V end was cut by 2 bases, the J end by 4 bases, with 8 bases between.

The chain links TRBV12-3 or TRBV12-4 to TRBJ1-3; 7 bases agree with TRBD1. This CDR3 contains 16 residues. The V gene end was trimmed by 4 bases and the J gene end by 0 bases; junction bases not matched to a gene: 6. CDR3 region: CASSYPGQSSGNTIYF. DNA for the CDR3: TGTGCCAGCAGTTACCCGGGACAGAGCTCTGGAAACACCATATATTTT.

The gene calls are TRBV9 and TRBJ1-1, with a possible D match to TRBD1 (5 bases). Germline V lookup: CDR1 SGDLS, CDR2 YYNGEE. Trimming took 4 bases from V and 0 from J, leaving 19 bases between them. This CDR3 is 17 amino acids long. In DNA form, the CDR3 reads TGTGCCAGCAGCCCCACCGGGACGGCTTTCATGAACACTGAAGCTTTCTTT. Amino acids: CASSPTGTAFMNTEAFF.

The chain has TRBV4-3 and TRBJ2-1; 10 nucleotides agree with TRBD2. The CDR3 consists of 16 residues. V gave up 3 bases and J gave up 4 bases; unmatched junction bases: 6. Germline CDR1 reads LGHNA; CDR2 reads YSLEER. DNA of the CDR3: TGCGCCAGCAGCCACACCCTAGCGGGAGCGTACAATGAGCAGTTCTTC. This sequence encodes CASSHTLAGAYNEQFF.

The rearrangement links TRBV7-6 to TRBJ2-1; TRBD2 matches at 7 bases. Germline values: CDR1 SGHVS, CDR2 FNYEAQ. CDR3 size: 15 residues. The junction had 7 bases not matched to a gene; V was cut back by 1 base and J by 7 bases. The CDR3 nucleotides read TGTGCCAGCAGCTTAGGGGTTAATAGCGGGAATGAGCAGTTCTTC. This translates into CASSLGVNSGNEQFF.

This clonotype was seen only a few times. The chain's CDR3 is CASKDRNQPQHF. DNA of the CDR3: TGTGCCAGCAAGGACAGGAATCAGCCCCAGCATTTT. The chain recombines TRBV6-6 with TRBJ1-5, with TRBD1 matching over 7 bases. Per germline, CDR1 MNHNY and CDR2 SVGAGI (reference sequence). This CDR3 contains 12 residues. After removal of 7 bases from V and 4 bases from J, the junction contained 1 base not matched to a gene.

The chain couples TRBV10-1 to TRBJ1-1; D is unresolved. Between the trimmed V and J ends, which lost 2 bases and 9 bases, there was a span of 13 bases. The CDR3 totals 13 residues. CDR1 is WNHNN and CDR2 is SYGVQD in the germline V gene (reference sequence). The CDR3 protein is CASSEEWGRKAFF. The CDR3 DNA sequence: TGCGCCAGCAGTGAGGAGTGGGGTCGGAAAGCTTTCTTT.

The J gene is TRBJ1-1, the V gene TRBV30; D remains ambiguous. This CDR3 contains 12 residues. CDR1 and CDR2 from the germline V gene are GTSNPN and SVGIG (reference sequence). Trimming removed 7 bases from V and 6 bases from J, with 15 bases in between. The CDR3 spells CALSRDAPEAFF. DNA for the CDR3: TGTGCCTTATCACGAGACGCCCCTGAAGCTTTCTTT.

DNA for the CDR3: TGTGCCAGCAGCTTAGGAGGGCTAGCGGGGAAGAACTCCTACGAGCAGTACTTC. Translated, it gives CASSLGGLAGKNSYEQYF. The V call is TRBV7-9, the J call TRBJ2-7; 9 nucleotides agree with TRBD2. Trimming cost V 1 base and J 0 bases; bases outside gene matches: 10. Germline loops: CDR1 SEHNR, CDR2 FQNEAQ (reference sequence). The CDR3 has 18 amino acids.

There are a few counts of this clonotype. This rearrangement joins TRBV5-1 to TRBJ2-1; maybe TRBD1 (6 bases). The CDR3 has 14 residues. Germline CDR1 and CDR2: SGHRS and YFSETQ. V was pared by 0 bases and J by 5 bases, with 9 bases between. The CDR3 spells CASSLDRVDNEQFF. In DNA form, the CDR3 reads TGCGCCAGCAGCTTGGACAGGGTGGACAATGAGCAGTTCTTC.

Only a few counts were recorded for this clonotype. The chain couples TRBV12-3 or TRBV12-4 to TRBJ2-4; no firm D call. Trimming shortened V by 5 bases and J by 0 bases, and 8 bases separated the two germline ends. The CDR3 extends over 14 amino acids. The CDR3 DNA sequence: TGTGCCAGCAGTCTAAGACTAGCCAAAAACATTCAGTACTTC. Translating it yields CASSLRLAKNIQYF.

This clonotype turned up a few times. The rearrangement joins TRBV7-2 to TRBJ1-6; 7 nucleotides agree with TRBD1. This CDR3 contains 17 residues. The germline V gene has CDR1 SGHTA and CDR2 FQGNSA. The V and J ends lost 2 bases and 8 bases, in that order; junction bases with no gene match: 12. The CDR3 reads CASSLIPKGQFHSPLHF. The DNA for the CDR3 is TGTGCCAGCAGCTTAATCCCGAAGGGACAGTTTCATTCACCCCTCCACTTT.

The chain has TRBV7-9 and TRBJ1-6; D unresolved. CDR3 size: 12 residues. V was trimmed by 1 base and J by 7 bases, leaving 2 bases between them. Germline V gene data show CDR1 as SEHNR and CDR2 as FQNEAQ (reference sequence). DNA of the CDR3: TGTGCCAGCAGCTTAGTGAATTCACCCCTCCACTTT. Protein product: CASSLVNSPLHF.

The table lists this clonotype with many counts. The chain's CDR3 is CASREASNTEAFF. DNA for the CDR3: TGTGCCAGCAGAGAGGCCTCGAACACTGAAGCTTTCTTT. The chain recombines TRBV12-3 or TRBV12-4 with TRBJ1-1, with D unclear. Trimming removed 6 bases at V and 1 base at J, with 9 bases between. The CDR3 spans 13 residues.

The chain carries TRBV25-1 and TRBJ1-1; D is ambiguous. V was clipped by 4 bases and J by 3 bases, with 6 bases between them. CDR1 and CDR2 (germline): MGHDK, SYGVNS. CDR3 length: 12 residues. The CDR3 protein is CASSVWDTEAFF. The CDR3 DNA sequence: TGTGCCAGCAGTGTTTGGGACACTGAAGCTTTCTTT. Using reference TRBV25-1 and TRBJ1-1 for the parts outside the CDR3, the full variable domain is EADIYQTPRYLVIGTGKKITLECSQTMGHDKMYWYQQDPGMELHLIHYSYGVNSTEKGDLSSESTVSRIRTEHFPLTLESARPSHTSQYLCASSVWDTEAFFGQGTRLTVV.

This chain joins TRBV6-5 and TRBJ1-3; D ambiguous. V was trimmed by 0 bases and J by 0 bases, leaving 9 bases between them. The CDR3 is 16 residues long. The germline gives CDR1 MNHEY, CDR2 SVGAGI. The chain's CDR3 is CASSYSKGFSGNTIYF. CDR3 nucleotide sequence: TGTGCCAGCAGTTACTCGAAAGGATTCTCTGGAAACACCATATATTTT.

The table lists this clonotype with a count of one. The chain uses TRBV28 and TRBJ2-2; 10 bases agree with TRBD1. This CDR3 contains 16 residues. The germline CDR1 and CDR2 sequences are MDHEN and SYDVKM. The J segment lost 1 base and the V segment lost 6 bases, leaving 5 bases of the junction unmatched. CDR3 DNA sequence: TGTGCCAGCAGCTACCGGGACAGGGGGAACACCGGGGAGCTGTTTTTT. It encodes CASSYRDRGNTGELFF.

The CDR3: CASSGRPLAGEDTQYF. The DNA for the CDR3 is TGTGCCAGCAGTGGCCGACCACTAGCGGGAGAGGATACGCAGTATTTT. The chain recombines TRBV12-3 or TRBV12-4 with TRBJ2-3; 11 bases align to TRBD2. The CDR3 extends over 16 amino acids. J gave up 6 bases and V 5 bases, and 10 bases lay outside the gene matches.

The sample holds a few counts of this clonotype. The chain recombines TRBV2 with TRBJ1-4, with 8 bases identical to TRBD1. In germline, CDR1 is SNHLY, CDR2 FYNNEI. The ends lost 1 base at V and 4 bases at J; junction bases unmatched: 2. The CDR3 covers 15 residues. DNA of the CDR3: TGTGCCAGCAGTGAAGGCAGGGGGCTTAATGAAAAACTGTTTTTT. Amino acids: CASSEGRGLNEKLFF.

The genes are TRBV7-9 and TRBJ1-6, with unresolved D. The ends were cut back, 4 bases at V and 0 bases at J, with 7 bases in the middle. The CDR3 extends over 15 amino acids. Germline V gives CDR1 SEHNR, CDR2 FQNEAQ (reference sequence). Here the CDR3 DNA reads TGTGCCAGCAGCTCCTCGAGCTCCTATAATTCACCCCTCCACTTT. Its protein product is CASSSSSSYNSPLHF.

This clonotype was counted only a few times. CDR3 residues: CSVSGTGGAQETQYF. The CDR3 bases are TGCAGCGTTTCCGGGACAGGGGGGGCCCAAGAGACCCAGTACTTC. The rearrangement uses TRBV29-1 and TRBJ2-5; 11 nucleotides align to TRBD1. The CDR3 totals 15 residues. The V gene's germline CDR1 is SQVTM and CDR2 ANQGSEA. V lost 5 bases and J lost 1; bases outside the gene matches: 6.

This chain connects TRBV20-1 to TRBJ1-3; 7 bases are a match to TRBD1. Germline values: CDR1 DFQATT, CDR2 SNEGSKA (reference sequence). The CDR3 has 15 residues. The V gene end was trimmed by 3 bases and the J gene end by 0 bases; junction bases not matched to a gene: 5. CDR3 in DNA: TGCAGTGCTAGTAGGGACAGCCTCTCTGGAAACACCATATATTTT. As protein: CSASRDSLSGNTIYF.

The chain has TRBV6-6 and TRBJ2-2; a weak D match, TRBD2 (5 bases). V lost 2 bases, J lost 7 bases, and 11 bases lay in between. The V gene's germline CDR1 is MNHNY and CDR2 SVGAGI (reference sequence). This CDR3 is built from 14 residues. As DNA, the CDR3 is TGTGCCAGCAGTTACCCCGAGAGGGTCGGGGAGCTGTTTTTT. Its translation: CASSYPERVGELFF.

This clonotype was counted only a few times. V usage is TRBV19 and J usage is TRBJ1-5; D remains ambiguous. V was pared by 5 bases and J by 3 bases, with 8 bases between. Germline loops: CDR1 LNHDA, CDR2 SQIVND (reference sequence). This CDR3 is built from 13 residues. CDR3 amino acids: CASSPGLNQPQHF. The CDR3 DNA is TGTGCCAGTAGTCCCGGACTCAATCAGCCCCAGCATTTT. Variable domain in full (rest from reference TRBV19 and TRBJ1-5): DGGITQSPKYLFRKEGQNVTLSCEQNLNHDAMYWYRQDPGQGLRLIYYSQIVNDFQKGDIAEGYSVSREKKESFPLTVTSAQKNPTAFYLCASSPGLNQPQHFGDGTRLSIL.